The 6 T cell receptor beta chains below come from one sample, sequenced in a study of cytomegalovirus exposure and HLA in healthy donors. Assay: immunoSEQ multiplex PCR; the TCRdb copy retains only in-frame clones and omits some. The sample carries 250,000 to 350,000 clones, roughly 86% recorded once. Sequenced material: PBMCs. Receptors originate from a man between 25 and 39 years old in good health and CMV-seronegative.

The rearrangement links TRBV4-3 to TRBJ2-1, with 8 nucleotides matching TRBD2. Germline CDR1 LGHNA, CDR2 YSLEER. This CDR3 is built from 15 residues. With V trimmed by 0 bases and J by 2 bases, 0 bases remained unmatched. The CDR3 sequence: CASSQDGGAYNEQFF. The CDR3 nucleotides are TGCGCCAGCAGCCAAGACGGGGGGGCCTACAATGAGCAGTTCTTC.

The chain couples TRBV30 to TRBJ1-3; 7 bases align to TRBD1. J gave up 7 bases and V 3 bases, and 12 bases lay outside the gene matches. Germline lookup yields CDR1 GTSNPN and CDR2 SVGIG (reference sequence). The CDR3 is 15 amino acids. CDR3 protein: CAWSPDRVPGNTIYF. The CDR3 bases are TGTGCCTGGAGCCCCGACAGGGTTCCAGGGAACACCATATATTTT.

The rearrangement joins TRBV7-9 to TRBJ2-4; the D gene is possibly TRBD2 (5 bases). The CDR3 loop spans 15 amino acids. The V end lost 8 bases, the J end lost 4 bases, and 18 bases lay between the germline ends. Germline values: CDR1 SEHNR, CDR2 FQNEAQ (reference sequence). CDR3 DNA: TGTGCCAGCGGGCCGTTGGAAGGAGGAAAAAACATTCAGTACTTC. Translating gives CASGPLEGGKNIQYF.

This chain joins TRBV2 and TRBJ1-5, with TRBD1 identical over 9 bases. Trimming removed 0 bases from V and 4 bases from J; junction bases left unmatched: 4. Per germline, CDR1 SNHLY and CDR2 FYNNEI. The CDR3 has 16 amino acids. CDR3 nucleotides: TGTGCCAGCAGTGAAGCGGGACAGGGTATAAATCAGCCCCAGCATTTT. Its translation is CASSEAGQGINQPQHF.

The J gene is TRBJ2-5, the V gene TRBV27, with 8 bases matching TRBD1. The CDR3 is made up of 23 amino acids. V was clipped by 4 bases and J by 1 base; unmatched bases: 29. Germline V gene lookup returns CDR1 MNHEY and CDR2 SMNVEV (reference sequence). CDR3 bases: TGTGCCAGCAGTTCATTACAAGTCACTCATCGGGACAGGCACCGATGGGGCCAAGAGACCCAGTACTTC. Protein: CASSSLQVTHRDRHRWGQETQYF.

This clone has a single count. The chain links TRBV7-8 to TRBJ1-5; 7 bases align to TRBD1. Germline-derived CDR1 and CDR2 are SGHVS and FQNEAQ. The CDR3 contains 16 residues. V was clipped by 2 bases and J by 4 bases; unmatched bases: 8. The CDR3 region is CASSLWDRDRNQPQHF. In nucleotides, the CDR3 is TGTGCCAGCAGCTTATGGGACAGAGACAGAAATCAGCCCCAGCATTTT.